Below are 12 T cell receptor beta chains sequenced from a single sample in a study of cytomegalovirus exposure and HLA in healthy donors. This table comes from immunoSEQ multiplex PCR, and its TCRdb copy is limited to in-frame clones, with some not included. The data contain about 130,000 clones, approximately 84% of them seen just once; the ten biggest clones take up just under 30%. Material: PBMCs. The receptors derive from a man aged 25 to 40 in good health and CMV-seropositive.

This clone was observed once. The chain links TRBV7-3 to TRBJ2-3; TRBD1 agrees at 9 bases. J lost 11 bases, V lost 4 bases, and 7 bases had no gene match. The germline V gene has CDR1 SGHTA and CDR2 FQGTGA. This CDR3 region has 13 residues. Written as DNA, the CDR3 is TGTGCCAGCAGCTCCGGACAGGGGCTAGGGCAGTATTTT. It encodes CASSSGQGLGQYF.

This clone was counted between two and nine times. DNA for the CDR3: TGCGCCAGCAGCCTCGGACAGGGGGCGTACTATGGCTACACCTTC. Amino acid sequence: CASSLGQGAYYGYTF. The chain carries TRBV5-1 and TRBJ1-2; 11 nucleotides agree with TRBD1. Trimming cost V 4 bases and J 3 bases; bases outside gene matches: 5. This CDR3 spans 15 amino acids. The germline gives CDR1 SGHRS, CDR2 YFSETQ.

The chain combines TRBV7-2 with TRBJ2-5, with TRBD2 matching over 7 bases. This CDR3 spans 15 amino acids. CDR1 is SGHTA and CDR2 is FQGNSA in the germline V gene. The junction had 5 bases not matched to a gene; V was cut back by 2 bases and J by 2 bases. The CDR3 DNA is TGTGCCAGCAGCTTATACAGCGGGAAACAAGAGACCCAGTACTTC. This gives the protein CASSLYSGKQETQYF.

This clone was found once. The J gene is TRBJ1-2, the V gene TRBV6-5; TRBD1 matches at 8 bases. Germline V CDR1 and CDR2: MNHEY, SVGAGI. V was pared by 6 bases and J by 0 bases, with 3 bases of the junction left unmatched. The length of the CDR3 is 14 residues. The CDR3 reads CASRQGQANYGYTF. In nucleotides, the CDR3 is TGTGCCAGCAGGCAGGGACAGGCTAACTATGGCTACACCTTC.

Of note for this clone: The sample holds other DNA sequences that translate to the same CDR3. V and J are TRBV5-1 and TRBJ1-4; D may be TRBD1 (6 bases). Per germline, CDR1 SGHRS and CDR2 YFSETQ. V dropped 3 bases and J dropped 2 bases, with 8 bases sitting between them. The CDR3 has 14 residues. CDR3 loop: CASSSQGTNEKLFF. The CDR3 DNA reads as TGCGCCAGCAGCTCTCAGGGGACTAATGAAAAACTGTTTTTT. Full variable domain (outside the CDR3, taken from reference TRBV5-1 and TRBJ1-4): KAGVTQTPRYLIKTRGQQVTLSCSPISGHRSVSWYQQTPGQGLQFLFEYFSETQRNKGNFPGRFSGRQFSNSRSEMNVSTLELGDSALYLCASSSQGTNEKLFFGSGTQLSVL.

This clone has more than one count but fewer than ten. The chain combines TRBV5-1 with TRBJ2-7; possibly TRBD1 for D (6 bases). In germline, CDR1 is SGHRS, CDR2 YFSETQ. Deletions cut 1 base from V and 5 bases from J, with 7 bases between. CDR3 length: 12 residues. As DNA, the CDR3 is TGCGCCAGCAGCTTGACAGGGAACGAGCAGTACTTC. Protein product: CASSLTGNEQYF.

This chain joins TRBV25-1 and TRBJ2-2; D perhaps matches TRBD2 (6 bases). V lost 3 bases to trimming and J lost 4 bases, with 12 bases between them. The CDR3 extends over 15 amino acids. Germline-derived CDR1 and CDR2 are MGHDK and SYGVNS. CDR3 nucleotide sequence: TGTGCCAGCAGTGAGGGGGGAGGAAGCACCGGGGAGCTGTTTTTT. Translation gives CASSEGGGSTGELFF. Looking up the rest from reference TRBV25-1 and TRBJ2-2 gives the full variable domain: EADIYQTPRYLVIGTGKKITLECSQTMGHDKMYWYQQDPGMELHLIHYSYGVNSTEKGDLSSESTVSRIRTEHFPLTLESARPSHTSQYLCASSEGGGSTGELFFGEGSRLTVL.

The rearrangement joins TRBV7-6 to TRBJ2-5; possibly TRBD1 for D (6 bases). CDR3 length: 15 amino acids. The germline V and J ends were trimmed by 0 bases and 5 bases, with 13 bases remaining between them. Germline V CDR1 and CDR2: SGHVS, FNYEAQ. This CDR3 reads CASSLAMGARETQYF. CDR3 nucleotide sequence: TGTGCCAGCAGCTTAGCGATGGGGGCGCGGGAGACCCAGTACTTC.

This clone was picked up a small number of times. V is TRBV6-5 and J is TRBJ1-6; possibly TRBD1 for D (6 bases). Germline-derived CDR1 and CDR2 are MNHEY and SVGAGI. V lost 7 bases, J lost 10 bases, and 20 bases lay in between. CDR3 size: 15 residues. The CDR3 sequence is CASTQTQGLASPLHF. CDR3 coding DNA: TGTGCCAGCACCCAAACACAGGGCTTGGCGTCACCCCTCCACTTT.

This clone was recorded only once. The genes are TRBV4-3 and TRBJ2-6, with D tentatively TRBD1 (6 bases). This CDR3 has 16 residues. Germline V CDR1 and CDR2: LGHNA, YSLEER. Trimming cost V 0 bases and J 4 bases, with 10 bases left between them. CDR3 in DNA: TGCGCCAGCAGCCAAGAACCCAGGGGAGGGGCCAACGTCCTGACTTTC. Its protein is CASSQEPRGGANVLTF.

The rearrangement uses TRBV10-3 and TRBJ2-5; the D gene is possibly TRBD2 (6 bases). Germline V lookup: CDR1 ENHRY, CDR2 SYGVKD. CDR3 length: 14 amino acids. Between the trimmed V and J ends, which lost 2 bases and 4 bases, there was a span of 11 bases. The CDR3 spells CAISEGFGGETQYF. The CDR3 coding sequence is TGTGCCATCAGTGAGGGTTTCGGGGGAGAGACCCAGTACTTC.

The chain couples TRBV9 to TRBJ1-1; a possible D gene is TRBD1 (6 bases). Germline V lookup: CDR1 SGDLS, CDR2 YYNGEE. V lost 5 bases to trimming and J lost 1 base, with 15 bases between them. CDR3 length: 15 amino acids. As DNA, the CDR3 is TGTGCCAGCAGTAGGGTGGGGGCGGAGAACACTGAAGCTTTCTTT. This encodes CASSRVGAENTEAFF.